This paragraph reports one TCR beta chain. The sample originates from a study of T cells in Graves' hyperthyroidism and ophthalmopathy. Among the patients, aged 18 to 65, hyperthyroidism was newly diagnosed and had lasted under 2 months. This CDR3 region has 12 residues. V was clipped by 4 bases and J by 3 bases, with 6 bases between them. CDR1 and CDR2 (germline): MRHNA, SNTAGT. Amplification targeted TCR beta CDR3 regions from RNA transcripts. An initial round of RT-PCR targeting the TCR CDR3 relied on the HTBI primer set. TCRdb called the multiplex PCR reads again in MiXCR, with one record for every CDR3 protein. The sample records over 700,000 distinct CDR3 sequences, over 35% being singletons.

The sample comprised blood. This receptor was obtained from a woman between 40 and 55 years old with Graves' hyperthyroidism. The gene calls are TRBV6-4 and TRBJ1-1; no definite D call. The CDR3 spells CASSAPHTEAFF. CDR3 DNA sequence: TGTGCCAGCAGTGCCCCACACACTGAAGCTTTCTTT.